One TCR beta chain is described in this entry. Its target is unknown. The J segment lost 5 bases and the V segment lost 4 bases, leaving 6 bases of the junction unmatched. This CDR3 region has 16 residues. The germline V gene encodes CDR1 SGHNT and CDR2 YENEEA. This entry belongs to a study of cytomegalovirus exposure and HLA in healthy donors. Across the study: Sequencing of 150 million to 200 million T cells in an earlier analysis found 95 million to 120 million unique TCR beta sequences. Whole-study results and caveats: Equally common other TCR beta chains were less clonally expanded than HLA-associated ones, a later analysis found. In a later analysis, V- and J-gene trimming of beta chains associated with a DCLRE1C missense variant, replicated independently.

The primer mix had 60 Vbeta and 13 Jbeta primers. In the original analysis: Later, 75 million to 100 million unique TCR beta chains were counted in an analysis, and some 10 million of them were shared. TCRdb's table, derived via immunoSEQ multiplex PCR, lists solely in-frame clones and lacks some. The DNA was the basis for D and trimming; V, J and clone size are from that table. The data hold approximately 140,000 clones, with around 83% observed a single time. The V call is TRBV11-3, the J call TRBJ2-5, with 14 bases that match TRBD2. The sequencing sample was made of PBMCs. This sequence was found in a man in his forties or fifties in good health and CMV-seropositive. The CDR3 region has the DNA TGTGCCAGCAGCTCGGGACTAGCGGGAGCTGGCGAGACCCAGTACTTC. As protein: CASSSGLAGAGETQYF.